The 22 T cell receptor beta chains below all came from one sample that was sequenced in a study of technical replicates of blood from several donors (dated by TCRdb to about 2017). Library preparation used the immunoSEQ multiplex PCR assay. TCRdb obtained this table from immuneACCESS and retained in-frame rearrangements with V and J assigned. These tables miss some clones; where compared with another copy, unresolved V genes account for less than half of the shortfall, and the remainder is unexplained. For this sample the table gives 9,000 to 15,000 clones, of which almost 95% were detected only once. The top ten clones comprise less than 8.5% of the sample. Material: PBMCs. These receptors were obtained from a human donor in good health.

V is TRBV7-9 and J is TRBJ2-7; 7 bases map to TRBD1. Germline V gene data show CDR1 as SEHNR and CDR2 as FQNEAQ (reference sequence). Trimming removed 1 base from V and 7 bases from J; junction bases left unmatched: 7. CDR3 length equals 14 residues. In DNA form, the CDR3 reads TGTGCCAGCAGCTTAGTAGGGGGCATGGGGGAGCAGTACTTC. Protein product: CASSLVGGMGEQYF. The variable domain in full, with the rest retrieved from reference TRBV7-9 and TRBJ2-7, is DTGVSQNPRHKITKRGQNVTFRCDPISEHNRLYWYRQTLGQGPEFLTYFQNEAQLEKSRLLSDRFSAERPKGSFSTLEIQRTEQGDSAMYLCASSLVGGMGEQYFGPGTRLTVT.

This rearrangement joins TRBV11-3 to TRBJ2-3; TRBD1 matches at 8 bases. CDR1 is SGHNT and CDR2 is YENEEA in the germline V gene. J lost 4 bases, V lost 6 bases, and 9 bases had no gene match. There are 15 residues in the CDR3. The CDR3 DNA sequence: TGTGCCAGCAGACATGGACAGGGTCATCCAGATACGCAGTATTTT. As protein: CASRHGQGHPDTQYF.

The chain links TRBV27 to TRBJ1-2; TRBD1 agrees at 10 bases. V trimming: 5 bases; J trimming: 2 bases; junction bases outside the gene matches: 5. Germline CDR1 and CDR2: MNHEY and SMNVEV (reference sequence). This CDR3 is built from 15 residues. The DNA for the CDR3 is TGTGCCAGCAGTGGCCTGGGACAGGGGAACTATGGCTACACCTTC. Translated, it gives CASSGLGQGNYGYTF.

V and J are TRBV18 and TRBJ2-5; D possibly corresponds to TRBD1 (6 bases). This CDR3 is 13 amino acids long. Per germline, CDR1 KGHSH and CDR2 LQKENI. Trimming removed 6 bases from V and 2 bases from J, with 10 bases in between. CDR3 DNA sequence: TGTGCCAGCTCCCCAACAGGGCAAGAGACCCAGTACTTC. Its protein product is CASSPTGQETQYF.

The rearrangement joins TRBV30 to TRBJ1-2; 8 nucleotides line up with TRBD1. CDR3 length: 14 residues. Losses at the gene ends were 3 bases for V and 5 bases for J; bases not matched to a gene: 8. Germline CDR1 reads GTSNPN; CDR2 reads SVGIG (reference sequence). In DNA, the CDR3 is TGTGCCTGGAGGCTGACAGGGGATACTTATGGCTACACCTTC. Translation: CAWRLTGDTYGYTF.

J is TRBJ2-7 and V is TRBV5-4; TRBD2 matches at 10 bases. V shed 2 bases and J 7 bases; nucleotides not matched to a gene: 6. The CDR3 has 14 amino acids. Per the germline V gene, CDR1 is SGHNT and CDR2 is YYREEE (reference sequence). The CDR3, as DNA: TGTGCCAGCAGCTTCGCGGTAGCGGGAGGTGAGCAGTACTTC. It yields the protein CASSFAVAGGEQYF.

The chain couples TRBV7-2 to TRBJ2-1; tentative D call: TRBD1 (5 bases). CDR1 is SGHTA and CDR2 is FQGNSA in the germline V gene. The CDR3 runs 13 residues. V lost 3 bases and J 10 bases, leaving 13 bases between the germline ends. CDR3 residues: CASSFEPNREQFF. CDR3 coding DNA: TGTGCCAGCAGCTTCGAGCCGAACAGGGAGCAGTTCTTC.

This sequence joins TRBV11-2 and TRBJ2-7; D uncertain. Germline V CDR1 and CDR2: SGHAT, FQNNGV. The CDR3 is 11 residues long. The germline V and J ends were trimmed by 3 bases and 3 bases, with 3 bases remaining between them. As DNA, the CDR3 is TGTGCCAGCAGCTTTATCTACGAGCAGTACTTC. This translates into CASSFIYEQYF.

V and J are TRBV10-3 and TRBJ1-2; no definite D call. Per the germline V gene, CDR1 is ENHRY and CDR2 is SYGVKD. CDR3 size: 18 residues. V was clipped by 0 bases and J by 2 bases, with 19 bases between them. CDR3 DNA: TGTGCCATCAGTGAGTCGATACTGGAGGTGGGTTGGAACTATGGCTACACCTTC. This gives the protein CAISESILEVGWNYGYTF.

The chain has TRBV6-1 and TRBJ2-1, with 11 positions matching TRBD2. Germline trimming cut 3 bases from V and 4 bases from J; bases unmatched to any gene: 8. There are 17 residues in the CDR3. Germline CDR1 and CDR2: MNHNS and SASEGT. DNA of the CDR3: TGTGCCAGCAGTGAGGACTTACTAGCGGGAGTTTACAATGAGCAGTTCTTC. Translated: CASSEDLLAGVYNEQFF.

The J gene is TRBJ2-3, the V gene TRBV4-2, with 11 bases that match TRBD2. Germline V gene sequence: CDR1 LGHNA, CDR2 YNFKEQ. V gave up 4 bases and J gave up 6 bases; unmatched junction bases: 6. CDR3 length: 15 residues. In DNA form, the CDR3 reads TGTGCCAGCAGCCCAAATAGCGGGAGGGGGGATACGCAGTATTTT. It encodes CASSPNSGRGDTQYF.

The CDR3 region is CASSTQGAVTEAFF. CDR3 DNA: TGTGCCAGTAGTACTCAGGGGGCCGTCACTGAAGCTTTCTTT. The chain couples TRBV19 to TRBJ1-1; TRBD1 matches at 8 bases. With 4 bases clipped from V and 4 bases from J, the junction kept 5 bases outside the gene matches. This CDR3 comprises 14 residues. Germline V CDR1 and CDR2: LNHDA, SQIVND (reference sequence).

This sequence joins TRBV30 and TRBJ2-5, with D uncertain. The end of the DNA is better explained by TRBJ2-7, so the J call may be wrong. The CDR3 covers 13 residues. Germline V gives CDR1 GTSNPN, CDR2 SVGIG (reference sequence). The CDR3 spells CAWTRVSSYEQYF. The CDR3 nucleotides read TGTGCCTGGACTCGTGTAAGCTCCTACGAGCAGTACTTC.

This chain connects TRBV6-1 to TRBJ2-4; D is perhaps TRBD1 (7 bases). This CDR3 spans 17 amino acids. The ends were cut back, 1 base at V and 0 bases at J, with 13 bases in the middle. Germline V gene lookup returns CDR1 MNHNS and CDR2 SASEGT. CDR3 nucleotides: TGTGCCAGCAGTGAAGTGGCGCGGGACAGAGCCAAAAACATTCAGTACTTC. It codes for CASSEVARDRAKNIQYF.

V and J are TRBV7-8 and TRBJ2-7; D possibly corresponds to TRBD1 (5 bases). The germline CDR1 and CDR2 sequences are SGHVS and FQNEAQ. V was shortened by 1 base and J by 2 bases, with 12 bases between the two germline ends. The CDR3 totals 15 residues. CDR3 sequence reads: CASSLVRGRTYEQYF. In DNA form, the CDR3 reads TGTGCCAGCAGCTTAGTAAGGGGTAGGACCTACGAGCAGTACTTC.

V usage is TRBV19 and J usage is TRBJ2-7, with TRBD2 matching 12 bases. From germline, CDR1 is LNHDA and CDR2 SQIVND (reference sequence). This CDR3 is 17 amino acids long. Trimming cost V 5 bases and J 3 bases; bases outside gene matches: 11. The DNA of the CDR3 is TGTGCCAGTAGTCCGACTCTGACTAGCGGGAGTCTCTACGAGCAGTACTTC. It specifies CASSPTLTSGSLYEQYF.

This sequence joins TRBV2 and TRBJ2-5; perhaps TRBD1 as D (6 bases). Trimming shortened V by 6 bases and J by 5 bases, and 16 bases separated the two germline ends. Per the germline V gene, CDR1 is SNHLY and CDR2 is FYNNEI. There are 14 residues in the CDR3. CDR3 nucleotides: TGTGCCAGCAGCCCACAGGGATCTGGGGAGACCCAGTACTTC. Translated, it gives CASSPQGSGETQYF.

The CDR3 DNA sequence: TGTGCCAGTAGTATTACCAGCGGGAGGGGGAATGAGCAGTTCTTC. As protein: CASSITSGRGNEQFF. The rearrangement joins TRBV19 to TRBJ2-1; 10 positions agree with TRBD2. Germline-derived CDR1 and CDR2 are LNHDA and SQIVND (reference sequence). V was pared by 3 bases and J by 7 bases, with 6 bases of the junction left unmatched. The CDR3 totals 15 residues.

The genes are TRBV7-9 and TRBJ1-1, with 8 bases aligning to TRBD1. V lost 8 bases and J lost 8; bases outside the gene matches: 13. Germline values: CDR1 SEHNR, CDR2 FQNEAQ (reference sequence). The CDR3 extends over 14 amino acids. CDR3 residues: CASLMGDRFREAFF. The CDR3 DNA sequence: TGTGCCAGCCTAATGGGGGACAGGTTTAGAGAAGCTTTCTTT.

The V and J genes are TRBV6-5 and TRBJ2-3; 8 nucleotides match TRBD2. J gave up 1 base and V 4 bases, and 4 bases lay outside the gene matches. CDR1 and CDR2 (germline): MNHEY, SVGAGI. This CDR3 is 15 amino acids long. In DNA, the CDR3 is TGTGCCAGCAGTTCTAGCGGGTGGGGCACAGATACGCAGTATTTT. Encoded protein: CASSSSGWGTDTQYF.

The genes are TRBV5-1 and TRBJ2-3; maybe TRBD2 (5 bases). CDR3 length: 14 amino acids. V was clipped by 1 base and J by 4 bases, with 10 bases between them. Germline V gene lookup returns CDR1 SGHRS and CDR2 YFSETQ. The CDR3 coding sequence is TGCGCCAGCAGCTTGAGGGCTAGCCCAGATACGCAGTATTTT. This codes for CASSLRASPDTQYF.

This clone was detected only a few times. The chain combines TRBV19 with TRBJ1-5, with 9 bases that match TRBD1. The V and J ends lost 7 bases and 2 bases, in that order; junction bases with no gene match: 3. Germline CDR1 and CDR2: LNHDA and SQIVND (reference sequence). This CDR3 has 14 residues. CDR3 nucleotides: TGTGCCAGTACCCGGACAGGGGGCAATCAGCCCCAGCATTTT. Protein: CASTRTGGNQPQHF. Complete variable domain (other parts from reference TRBV19 and TRBJ1-5): DGGITQSPKYLFRKEGQNVTLSCEQNLNHDAMYWYRQDPGQGLRLIYYSQIVNDFQKGDIAEGYSVSREKKESFPLTVTSAQKNPTAFYLCASTRTGGNQPQHFGDGTRLSIL.